This TCR beta chain was profiled in a study of T cell responses to AZD1222 COVID-19 vaccine. Here immunoSEQ multiplex PCR was the method, and the copy in TCRdb shows in-frame clones only, minus some. In the table there are about 160,000 clones, roughly 90% of which are singletons. The CDR3 spans 15 residues. CDR1 and CDR2 from the germline V gene are SGHRS and YFSETQ. The V end was cut by 2 bases, the J end by 3 bases, with 14 bases between. Overall study results and limits: Unmutated variant regions are reportedly targeted by nearly half of spike-specific TCRs. The donors showed a predominance of white British ancestry and of females, with possible underestimation of clonal diversity.

For this clone: No antigen is known for it.

Source: peripheral blood, taken 28 days after the second AZD1222 dose. The TCR sequence derives from an adult who received the AZD1222 COVID-19 vaccine. The genes are TRBV5-1 and TRBJ1-1, with D unresolved. The chain's CDR3 is CASSFTDTRHTEAFF. CDR3 bases: TGCGCCAGCAGCTTTACTGACACTCGCCACACTGAAGCTTTCTTT.